The 23 T cell receptor beta chains below were found in one sample sequenced in a study of CD8 T cells in Susac syndrome. Random hexamers were used to reverse transcribe roughly 0.5 to 1 ug of RNA. TCRdb itself ran the immunoSEQ multiplex PCR reads through MiXCR, one entry per CDR3 protein. Altogether fewer than 150,000 distinct CDR3 sequences are present, about 92% being singletons, with the ten largest covering roughly 0.094%. Input material: CD4+ T cells from PBMCs. These receptors were obtained from a human donor with multiple sclerosis.

The rearrangement joins TRBV6-6 to TRBJ1-6; D is unclear. V gave up 5 bases and J gave up 5 bases, with 10 bases separating them. CDR1 and CDR2 (germline): MNHNY, SVGAGI (reference sequence). The CDR3 has 14 residues. CDR3 nucleotides: TGTGCCAGCAGTGCAGACCGACATAATTCACCCCTCCACTTT. Its protein is CASSADRHNSPLHF.

This chain connects TRBV7-6 to TRBJ1-2, with 9 nucleotides matching TRBD1. With V trimmed by 4 bases and J by 6 bases, 6 bases remained unmatched. The CDR3 loop spans 14 amino acids. Germline-derived CDR1 and CDR2 are SGHVS and FNYEAQ. CDR3 DNA: TGTGCCAGCAGCTCCCGGGGGACAGGGCATGGCTACACCTTC. Translation: CASSSRGTGHGYTF.

The chain combines TRBV3-1 with TRBJ2-7; a weak D match, TRBD1 (6 bases). V was trimmed by 5 bases and J by 5 bases, leaving 19 bases between them. The CDR3 length is 15 residues. Germline V lookup: CDR1 LGHDT, CDR2 YNNKEL (reference sequence). CDR3 nucleotide sequence: TGTGCCAGCAGCTACTCCTTCAGGGGAGACCACGAGCAGTACTTC. Amino acid sequence: CASSYSFRGDHEQYF.

This clonotype has just one count. V is TRBV5-1 and J is TRBJ1-2, with 10 bases fitting TRBD1. The germline CDR1 and CDR2 sequences are SGHRS and YFSETQ. The junction had 5 bases not matched to a gene; V was cut back by 3 bases and J by 6 bases. The CDR3 spans 14 residues. This CDR3 is CASSSAGTGDGYTF. The CDR3 region has the DNA TGCGCCAGCAGCTCCGCCGGGACAGGGGATGGCTACACCTTC.

The count of this clonotype is one. The chain links TRBV6-2 or TRBV6-3 to TRBJ1-3; no definite D call. V lost 2 bases to trimming and J lost 7 bases, with 12 bases between them. Germline CDR1 and CDR2: MNHEY and SVGEGT. This CDR3 is 14 amino acids long. The CDR3 protein is CASSYAARMNTIYF. CDR3 sequence (DNA): TGTGCCAGCAGTTACGCCGCCAGAATGAACACCATATATTTT.

The gene calls are TRBV5-1 and TRBJ2-2; TRBD2 aligns across 8 bases. This CDR3 region has 16 residues. Losses at the gene ends were 0 bases for V and 4 bases for J; bases not matched to a gene: 5. Germline V gives CDR1 SGHRS, CDR2 YFSETQ. CDR3 sequence (DNA): TGCGCCAGCAGCTTGGAGAGTAGCGGGGCCACCGGGGAGCTGTTTTTT. Its translation is CASSLESSGATGELFF.

The V call is TRBV28, the J call TRBJ2-7, with no clear D. The V gene lost 6 bases and the J gene lost 6 bases, with 12 bases spanning the gap. Germline CDR1 reads MDHEN; CDR2 reads SYDVKM. This CDR3 has 12 residues. CDR3 coding DNA: TGTGCCAGCAGCTCCGGCGTTCGCGAGCAGTACTTC. Its protein product is CASSSGVREQYF. The complete variable domain, with remaining parts taken from reference TRBV28 and TRBJ2-7, reads DVKVTQSSRYLVKRTGEKVFLECVQDMDHENMFWYRQDPGLGLRLIYFSYDVKMKEKGDIPEGYSVSREKKERFSLILESASTNQTSMYLCASSSGVREQYFGPGTRLTVT.

This clonotype was seen once. V usage is TRBV4-2 and J usage is TRBJ2-1, with 9 nucleotides matching TRBD2. Germline V gives CDR1 LGHNA, CDR2 YNFKEQ. CDR3 size: 16 residues. After removal of 4 bases from V and 4 bases from J, the junction contained 8 bases not matched to a gene. For the CDR3, the DNA is TGTGCCAGCAGCCCCTTCAGAAGCGGGGGGTACAATGAGCAGTTCTTC. This sequence encodes CASSPFRSGGYNEQFF.

The J gene is TRBJ1-1, the V gene TRBV2, with a weak D call TRBD1 (6 bases). The V gene lost 2 bases and the J gene lost 4 bases, with 17 bases spanning the gap. This CDR3 is 16 amino acids long. Germline loops: CDR1 SNHLY, CDR2 FYNNEI. In nucleotides, the CDR3 is TGTGCCAGCAGTGAATACCCCCAGGGGCGGGCCACTGAAGCTTTCTTT. Residues: CASSEYPQGRATEAFF.

The gene calls are TRBV6-2 or TRBV6-3 and TRBJ2-7; no reliable D call. CDR3 length equals 14 residues. Germline values: CDR1 MNHEY, CDR2 SVGEGT. Between the trimmed V and J ends, which lost 4 bases and 3 bases, there was a span of 13 bases. DNA for the CDR3: TGTGCCAGCAGTTTCGTGAGAGGCATCTACGAGCAGTACTTC. It is translated as CASSFVRGIYEQYF.

The chain employs TRBV5-1 and TRBJ1-1; the D is unclear. Germline V lookup: CDR1 SGHRS, CDR2 YFSETQ. CDR3 length: 13 residues. Trimming removed 4 bases from V and 0 bases from J, with 7 bases in between. As DNA, the CDR3 is TGCGCCAGCAGCATCTCCATGAACACTGAAGCTTTCTTT. Its translation is CASSISMNTEAFF.

This chain connects TRBV20-1 to TRBJ1-3; 10 nucleotides agree with TRBD1. Germline V lookup: CDR1 DFQATT, CDR2 SNEGSKA (reference sequence). CDR3 length: 14 amino acids. Trimming took 6 bases from V and 7 from J; bases not matched to a gene: 9. CDR3 coding DNA: TGCAGTGCCGCTCCCGGGACAGGGGACAACACCATATATTTT. Protein sequence: CSAAPGTGDNTIYF.

The chain uses TRBV28 and TRBJ1-4; TRBD1 matches 8 bases. The germline CDR1 and CDR2 sequences are MDHEN and SYDVKM. The CDR3 totals 14 residues. The trim removed 9 bases at V and 8 bases at J, leaving 11 bases unmatched. CDR3 coding DNA: TGTGCCAGTCAGATCGACAGGGGCGGGGAAAAACTGTTTTTT. Translating it yields CASQIDRGGEKLFF.

The J gene is TRBJ2-5, the V gene TRBV28; 9 bases line up with TRBD2. The V gene's germline CDR1 is MDHEN and CDR2 SYDVKM. The ends lost 3 bases at V and 5 bases at J; junction bases unmatched: 10. The CDR3 totals 16 residues. The chain's CDR3 is CASSLRVRGGYETQYF. In DNA form, the CDR3 reads TGTGCCAGCAGTTTGAGGGTGCGGGGGGGATATGAGACCCAGTACTTC.

The V call is TRBV28, the J call TRBJ2-1; 8 nucleotides align to TRBD1. Germline V gene lookup returns CDR1 MDHEN and CDR2 SYDVKM. V lost 3 bases to trimming and J lost 8 bases; unmatched junction nucleotides: 6. This CDR3 spans 14 amino acids. CDR3 coding DNA: TGTGCCAGCAGTTTTTATGACAGGGGTCATGAGCAGTTCTTC. It is translated as CASSFYDRGHEQFF.

This clonotype came up once. The chain employs TRBV29-1 and TRBJ1-1; 10 bases are a match to TRBD1. Per germline, CDR1 SQVTM and CDR2 ANQGSEA. Losses at the gene ends were 6 bases for V and 6 bases for J; bases not matched to a gene: 10. This CDR3 is built from 14 residues. The chain's CDR3 is CSVTPGQGSSEAFF. CDR3 DNA sequence: TGCAGCGTGACACCGGGACAGGGGTCGTCTGAAGCTTTCTTT.

V is TRBV2 and J is TRBJ2-3; D unclear. Trimming cost V 3 bases and J 4 bases, with 8 bases left between them. CDR1 and CDR2 from the germline V gene are SNHLY and FYNNEI. The CDR3 is 13 residues long. CDR3 protein: CASSEKGADTQYF. DNA for the CDR3: TGTGCCAGCAGTGAGAAGGGCGCAGATACGCAGTATTTT.

The genes are TRBV5-4 and TRBJ2-7, with D unclear. Germline loops: CDR1 SGHNT, CDR2 YYREEE (reference sequence). V was trimmed by 4 bases and J by 1 base, leaving 18 bases between them. The CDR3 consists of 16 residues. CDR3 residues: CASSAMGIDPSYEQYF. The CDR3 nucleotides read TGTGCCAGCAGCGCTATGGGAATAGACCCTTCCTACGAGCAGTACTTC.

The genes are TRBV2 and TRBJ1-6; the D gene is possibly TRBD1 (5 bases). Germline CDR1 reads SNHLY; CDR2 reads FYNNEI. The CDR3 loop spans 15 amino acids. The V end lost 6 bases, the J end lost 7 bases, and 16 bases lay between the germline ends. The CDR3 sequence is CASSPRQSQNSPLHF. The CDR3 nucleotides read TGTGCCAGCAGCCCTAGACAGAGCCAGAATTCACCCCTCCACTTT.

The chain uses TRBV11-2 and TRBJ1-1, with a weak D call TRBD1 (6 bases). CDR3 size: 17 residues. Per the germline V gene, CDR1 is SGHAT and CDR2 is FQNNGV. V lost 3 bases and J lost 5, with 22 bases in between. The CDR3 loop is CASSFWVPGGANTEAFF. The CDR3 DNA sequence: TGTGCCAGCAGCTTTTGGGTCCCGGGGGGGGCAAATACTGAAGCTTTCTTT.

The chain is built from TRBV7-2 and TRBJ1-2; D is unclear. This CDR3 is built from 12 residues. CDR1 is SGHTA and CDR2 is FQGNSA in the germline V gene. The V end was cut by 5 bases, the J end by 4 bases, with 8 bases between. The CDR3 bases are TGTGCCAGCAGCCCTCCCTTCTATGGCTACACCTTC. Its protein product is CASSPPFYGYTF.

This clonotype was counted once. The chain recombines TRBV20-1 with TRBJ2-6; D is unresolved. CDR1 is DFQATT and CDR2 is SNEGSKA in the germline V gene (reference sequence). Deletions cut 0 bases from V and 0 bases from J, with 6 bases between. The CDR3 is 15 amino acids. The CDR3 sequence is CSARDPDSGANVLTF. The CDR3 DNA follows: TGCAGTGCTAGAGACCCCGACTCTGGGGCCAACGTCCTGACTTTC.

The chain uses TRBV5-1 and TRBJ2-2; 9 nucleotides line up with TRBD1. CDR1 SGHRS and CDR2 YFSETQ come from the germline V gene. There are 15 residues in the CDR3. J lost 4 bases, V lost 7 bases, and 8 bases had no gene match. CDR3 amino acids: CASGRDRVGTGELFF. In nucleotides, the CDR3 is TGCGCCAGCGGCCGGGACAGGGTAGGCACCGGGGAGCTGTTTTTT. Full variable domain (rest looked up from reference TRBV5-1 and TRBJ2-2): KAGVTQTPRYLIKTRGQQVTLSCSPISGHRSVSWYQQTPGQGLQFLFEYFSETQRNKGNFPGRFSGRQFSNSRSEMNVSTLELGDSALYLCASGRDRVGTGELFFGEGSRLTVL.